This passage covers 11 T cell receptor beta chains from one sample sequenced in a study of cytomegalovirus exposure and HLA in healthy donors. Amplification used 60 Vbeta primers and 13 Jbeta primers. Data came from immunoSEQ multiplex PCR; TCRdb stores just in-frame clones and leaves some out. The sample includes around 88,000 clones, roughly 70% seen only once; the top ten take 1.8%. Material: PBMCs. These receptors were taken from a male donor in good health and CMV-seronegative.

In this sample, this clone turned up once. The junction shows a germline mismatch at one end, possibly a read error. The chain carries TRBV4-1 and TRBJ2-1, with 8 bases that match TRBD2. The CDR3 runs to 15 residues. In germline, CDR1 is MGHRA, CDR2 YSYEKL. The CDR3 region has the DNA TGCGCCAGCAGGCAAGTGCTAGCGGGCGTGAGAGAGCAGTTCTTC. This encodes CASRQVLAGVREQFF.

The rearrangement joins TRBV7-9 to TRBJ2-1; D is uncertain. This CDR3 comprises 11 residues. V was pared by 10 bases and J by 5 bases, with 9 bases between. Germline-derived CDR1 and CDR2 are SEHNR and FQNEAQ (reference sequence). The CDR3 nucleotides read TGTGCCACCTCAACTAACAATGAGCAGTTCTTC. It is translated as CATSTNNEQFF.

The chain employs TRBV19 and TRBJ2-1; 7 bases align to TRBD1. V shed 4 bases, J shed 7 bases, and the junction held 1 base outside the gene matches. Germline V gene lookup returns CDR1 LNHDA and CDR2 SQIVND (reference sequence). The CDR3 is made up of 12 amino acids. The CDR3 DNA sequence: TGTGCCAGTAGTACAGGGGGAAATGAGCAGTTCTTC. Residues: CASSTGGNEQFF.

The J gene is TRBJ2-7, the V gene TRBV29-1, with TRBD2 identical over 15 bases. Losses at the gene ends were 7 bases for V and 5 bases for J; bases not matched to a gene: 6. The CDR3 sequence is 14 residues long. The germline V gene encodes CDR1 SQVTM and CDR2 ANQGSEA. In DNA, the CDR3 is TGCAGCGCCGGGACTAGCGGGAGGACCCACGAGCAGTACTTC. Protein product: CSAGTSGRTHEQYF.

V is TRBV19 and J is TRBJ1-3; D not certain. V was cut by 7 bases and J by 0 bases, with 10 bases left in between. Germline CDR1 and CDR2: LNHDA and SQIVND (reference sequence). There are 14 residues in the CDR3. The CDR3 region is CASNPGASGNTIYF. CDR3 sequence (DNA): TGTGCCAGTAACCCAGGTGCCTCTGGAAACACCATATATTTT. Based on the CDR3 plus reference TRBV19 and TRBJ1-3, the full variable domain is DGGITQSPKYLFRKEGQNVTLSCEQNLNHDAMYWYRQDPGQGLRLIYYSQIVNDFQKGDIAEGYSVSREKKESFPLTVTSAQKNPTAFYLCASNPGASGNTIYFGEGSWLTVV.

This chain uses TRBV4-1 with TRBJ2-1, with D unclear. Germline-derived CDR1 and CDR2 are MGHRA and YSYEKL. V lost 3 bases to trimming and J lost 4 bases, with 7 bases between them. The CDR3 loop spans 13 amino acids. CDR3 DNA sequence: TGCGCCAGCAGCCAGAGCGCTTACAATGAGCAGTTCTTC. As protein: CASSQSAYNEQFF.

The chain links TRBV6-1 to TRBJ2-7; weak D call: TRBD1 (6 bases). Germline V gives CDR1 MNHNS, CDR2 SASEGT. This CDR3 is 13 amino acids long. Between the trimmed V and J ends, which lost 5 bases and 2 bases, there was a span of 10 bases. CDR3 nucleotides: TGTGCCAGCAGTCTGACAGGAACCTACGAGCAGTACTTC. Translation: CASSLTGTYEQYF.

This chain joins TRBV5-1 and TRBJ2-1; 10 bases are a match to TRBD1. Germline-derived CDR1 and CDR2 are SGHRS and YFSETQ. The V segment lost 6 bases and the J segment 6 bases; nucleotides outside the gene matches: 6. This CDR3 contains 14 residues. Written as DNA, the CDR3 is TGCGCCAGCAAAATGGGGACAGGGGTCAATGAGCAGTTCTTC. This codes for CASKMGTGVNEQFF.

This chain joins TRBV7-9 and TRBJ1-5; D is undetermined. The CDR3 loop spans 15 amino acids. Germline loops: CDR1 SEHNR, CDR2 FQNEAQ (reference sequence). Trimming pared 5 bases from V and 2 bases from J, leaving 13 bases between. The CDR3 is CASSPADTGNQPQHF. In nucleotides, the CDR3 is TGTGCCAGCAGCCCCGCAGACACCGGCAATCAGCCCCAGCATTTT.

V usage is TRBV29-1 and J usage is TRBJ2-7, with a weak D call TRBD1 (7 bases). The germline V gene has CDR1 SQVTM and CDR2 ANQGSEA. Trimming took off 1 base at V and 1 base at J, with 11 bases between the two ends. The CDR3 runs 14 residues. CDR3 sequence reads: CSVEVTGRSYEQYF. CDR3 nucleotides: TGCAGCGTTGAAGTGACAGGGAGGTCCTACGAGCAGTACTTC.

CDR3 sequence: CASSVDGSYEQYF. The DNA of the CDR3 is TGTGCCAGCAGCGTAGACGGTTCCTACGAGCAGTACTTC. The V gene is TRBV9, the J gene TRBJ2-7; the D is unclear. Trimming stripped 0 bases from V and 1 base from J, with 5 bases between. The CDR3 spans 13 residues. Per the germline V gene, CDR1 is SGDLS and CDR2 is YYNGEE.